The source of this TCR beta chain is a study of early T cells in non-severe SARS-CoV-2 infection. The CDR3 loop spans 14 amino acids. The V end lost 4 bases, the J end lost 4 bases, and 13 bases lay between the germline ends. The germline V gene encodes CDR1 MNHEY and CDR2 SVGAGI. This clonotype was picked up many times. TCRdb independently ran MiXCR on the 5' RACE reads; one entry per CDR3 protein. The table includes 70,000 to 95,000 distinct CDR3 sequences, more than 13% detected once. The sequencing sample was made of whole blood. This clonotype originated in an adult who was a healthcare worker with PCR-confirmed SARS-CoV-2 infection or an uninfected control (not recorded which). This chain connects TRBV6-5 to TRBJ1-2; perhaps TRBD1 as D (5 bases). The CDR3 coding sequence is TGTGCCAGCAGTTCCCTTCAGGGTACCTATGGCTACACCTTC. Its protein is CASSSLQGTYGYTF.